The rows below give T cell receptor beta chains drawn from one sample of a study of OX40 agonist ivuxolimab in advanced cancers. The repertoire was sequenced with immunoSEQ multiplex PCR; TCRdb's copy has only in-frame clones and lacks some. Of fewer than 40,000 clones listed, 60% to 85% were seen once; the top ten hold about 8.8%. This specimen was CD4+ or CD8+ T cells sorted from blood, taken in a trial of the OX40 agonist ivuxolimab. The receptors come from an adult with an advanced solid tumor such as melanoma, head and neck, liver or kidney cancer. Both conserved end residues are part of each CDR3. D genes are given only for firm matches. Some rows have no size entry. The others give once, few or many, or a class for an expanded clone.

clone_size,j_call,v_call,d_call,cdr3_nt,cdr3_aa
-,TRBJ2-2,TRBV7-9,-,TGTGCCAGCGCCCCTCGACCCGGGGAGCTGTTTTTT,CASAPRPGELFF
-,TRBJ2-7,TRBV28,-,TGTGCCAGCTTATCCGGGGGACATTCCTTCTACGAGCAGTACTTC,CASLSGGHSFYEQYF
once,TRBJ2-7,TRBV30,-,TGTGCCTGGGGGCCCGGGACTCACTCCTACGAGCAGTACTTC,CAWGPGTHSYEQYF
-,TRBJ2-2,TRBV7-9,TRBD2,TGTGCCAGCAGCCCGGGAGGCCCTAACACCGGGGAGCTGTTTTTT,CASSPGGPNTGELFF
-,TRBJ1-1,TRBV14,-,TGTGCCAGCAGCCAAGAGGGCGGTGGGACTTTGAACACTGAAGCTTTCTTT,CASSQEGGGTLNTEAFF
-,TRBJ1-5,TRBV19,-,TGTGCCAGTAGTATAGAGAGGGACAATCAGCCCCAGCATTTT,CASSIERDNQPQHF
-,TRBJ2-5,TRBV19,-,TGTGCCAGTAGTCGGGGGGCCTCAGAGACCCAGTACTTC,CASSRGASETQYF
medium-sized,TRBJ1-2,TRBV7-2,TRBD1,TGTGCCAGCAGCTTAGATGCGGGACAGAGTAACTATGGCTACACCTTC,CASSLDAGQSNYGYTF
-,TRBJ2-3,TRBV28,-,TGTGCCAGCAGTTTGGCGGGCCAGACAGATACGCAGTATTTT,CASSLAGQTDTQYF
-,TRBJ2-2,TRBV6-5,-,TGTGCCAGCAGACCGGGACCTGGGTACACCGGGGAGCTGTTTTTT,CASRPGPGYTGELFF
-,TRBJ2-7,TRBV10-3,TRBD2,TGTGCCATCAGTGAGTCGGGGGGGTCCGAGCAGTACTTC,CAISESGGSEQYF
-,TRBJ2-7,TRBV6-5,TRBD1,TGTGCCAGCAGCCAAGGACAGGCGCCGGCCTACGAGCAGTACTTC,CASSQGQAPAYEQYF
-,TRBJ2-1,TRBV9,-,TGTGCCAGCAGCGTAGTCAGTGCCCTCAGCCCTGAGCAGTTCTTC,CASSVVSALSPEQFF
-,TRBJ1-6,TRBV2,TRBD1,TGTGCCAGCATGGGACAGAATAATTCACCCCTCCACTTT,CASMGQNNSPLHF
few,TRBJ2-3,TRBV10-3,-,TGTGCCATCAGTGAGCAACAGTCTAGCACAGATACGCAGTATTTT,CAISEQQSSTDTQYF
-,TRBJ2-5,TRBV5-1,TRBD1,TGCGCCAGCAGCTTGGCCGACGGGACAGGGGGAGAGACCCAGTACTTC,CASSLADGTGGETQYF
-,TRBJ1-1,TRBV6-6,TRBD1,TGTGCCAGCAGTCAACCGGGACAGGGCACTGAAGCTTTCTTT,CASSQPGQGTEAFF
-,TRBJ1-1,TRBV28,-,TGTGCCAGCAGTTTGACTTTCTCGGGCACTGAAGCTTTCTTT,CASSLTFSGTEAFF
once,TRBJ2-7,TRBV19,-,TGTGCCAGTAGTATTTCCGGGACGGCGCTCTACGAGCAGTACTTC,CASSISGTALYEQYF
-,TRBJ2-1,TRBV18,-,TGTGCCAGCTCACCTCAGGAAGAGGAGTTCTTC,CASSPQEEEFF
-,TRBJ2-5,TRBV5-4,-,TGTGCCAGCAGCCCCCCGGCGCAGGAGGGAGAGACCCAGTACTTC,CASSPPAQEGETQYF
medium-sized,TRBJ2-3,TRBV6-6,-,TGTGCCAGCAGTTTGGGCAAGGCCGGGCAGTATTTT,CASSLGKAGQYF
-,TRBJ1-4,TRBV2,-,TGTGCCAGCATAAGGACGGAGCCAACTAATGAAAAACTGTTTTTT,CASIRTEPTNEKLFF
-,TRBJ1-1,TRBV11-1,-,TGTGCCAGCAGCTTGGCTGGACAGAACACTGAAGCTTTCTTT,CASSLAGQNTEAFF
few,TRBJ1-1,TRBV7-9,-,TGTGCCAGCAGCTTTGGCCCGAACACTGAAGCTTTCTTT,CASSFGPNTEAFF
-,TRBJ2-1,TRBV9,-,TGTGCCAGCCCTAGGGACAAGCAGGATCTCAATGAGCAGTTCTTC,CASPRDKQDLNEQFF
-,TRBJ2-7,TRBV27,TRBD2,TGTGCCACCGGACAAAGGGGAGGGGAGCAGTACTTC,CATGQRGGEQYF
-,TRBJ1-5,TRBV15,-,TGTGCCACCAGCAGAGATCAGGGTAGTGAGCCCCAGCATTTT,CATSRDQGSEPQHF
once,TRBJ2-3,TRBV7-9,-,TGTGCCAGCACCAACAGGGGGGGGGCTAGCACAGATACGCAGTATTTT,CASTNRGGASTDTQYF
-,TRBJ2-1,TRBV6-1,-,TGTGCCAGCATACCCGGGGGAGCCAACTACAATGAGCAGTTCTTC,CASIPGGANYNEQFF
-,TRBJ2-7,TRBV6-5,-,TGTGCCAGCAGTTACACCAGGGACTTCGAGCAGTACTTC,CASSYTRDFEQYF
-,TRBJ2-2,TRBV12-5,-,TGTGCTAGTGAAAACGGGAACACCGGGGAGCTGTTTTTT,CASENGNTGELFF
few,TRBJ2-1,TRBV12-5,TRBD2,TGTGCTAGTGGTTCGGGACTAGCGGGAACGGTTGAGCAGTTCTTC,CASGSGLAGTVEQFF
-,TRBJ1-2,TRBV11-2,-,TGTGCCAGCAGCCCCCAAGGGGGGCTCTCCTATGGCTACACCTTC,CASSPQGGLSYGYTF
-,TRBJ1-4,TRBV5-8,-,TGTGCCAGCAGCTCTACCGGGACCAGTAATGAAAAACTGTTTTTT,CASSSTGTSNEKLFF
medium-sized,TRBJ2-2,TRBV19,-,TGTGCCAGTAGTCCCGGACCCGCCGGGGAGCTGTTTTTT,CASSPGPAGELFF
-,TRBJ2-1,TRBV5-1,-,TGCGCCAGCAGCTTGTTCGCGGGACGTTACAATGAGCAGTTCTTC,CASSLFAGRYNEQFF
-,TRBJ2-1,TRBV7-2,TRBD2,TGTGCCAGCAGCATTACTAGCGGGTACAATGAGCAGTTCTTC,CASSITSGYNEQFF
-,TRBJ2-7,TRBV28,-,TGTGCCAGCAGTTTTTTTGGGACACAAACCTACGAGCAGTACTTC,CASSFFGTQTYEQYF
-,TRBJ1-4,TRBV2,TRBD1,TGTGCCAGCAGTGAATTGGGACAGGGGGTAGATGAAAAACTGTTTTTT,CASSELGQGVDEKLFF
once,TRBJ2-2,TRBV7-9,-,TGTGCCAGCAGCAACCGGGGCACGAACACCGGGGAGCTGTTTTTT,CASSNRGTNTGELFF
-,TRBJ2-7,TRBV28,TRBD1,TGTGCCAGCAGTTTAGCAGGGGGCGCCTACGAGCAGTACTTC,CASSLAGGAYEQYF
-,TRBJ2-2,TRBV2,TRBD1,TGTGCCAGCAGTGAAAAGGGGACAGGGTACACCGGGGAGCTGTTTTTT,CASSEKGTGYTGELFF
-,TRBJ1-4,TRBV11-2,-,TGTGCCAGCAGCCCAGGACAGGAAAAACTGTTTTTT,CASSPGQEKLFF
-,TRBJ2-7,TRBV6-5,TRBD2,TGTGCCAGCACCCCGACTAGCGGGGGGACCTACGAGCAGTACTTC,CASTPTSGGTYEQYF
-,TRBJ2-7,TRBV4-1,TRBD2,TGCGCCAGCAGCCAAGAAAGCGGGGGGGCGGGCGAGCAGTACTTC,CASSQESGGAGEQYF
-,TRBJ1-4,TRBV7-3,-,TGTGCCAGCAGCTTAGGACGTGCTAATGAAAAACTGTTTTTT,CASSLGRANEKLFF
-,TRBJ2-3,TRBV7-3,-,TGTGCCAGCAGCTCAGGCACAGATACGCAGTATTTT,CASSSGTDTQYF
once,TRBJ1-4,TRBV7-8,-,TGTGCCAGCAGCTTTATCCAGGGGTCTACTAATGAAAAACTGTTTTTT,CASSFIQGSTNEKLFF
-,TRBJ2-7,TRBV5-8,TRBD1,TGTGCCAGCAGCTATTCCGGGACAGCAACCTACGAGCAGTACTTC,CASSYSGTATYEQYF
-,TRBJ2-5,TRBV5-1,-,TGCGCCAGCAGCCCGTCCGGGGGGCACATTGGAGAGACCCAGTACTTC,CASSPSGGHIGETQYF